These 25 T cell receptor beta chains were sequenced from one sample in a study of vaccination effects on CD4 cells after COVID-19. Antigen-specific CD4+ T cells expanded by the ViraFEST assay with viral peptide pools were then sequenced. After around 10 days in culture, the CD4+ T cells were isolated. Each vaccine recipient was nucleocapsid antibody negative and had no prior SARS-CoV-2 infection. TCRdb's copy holds only in-frame clones and misses some; the assay was immunoSEQ multiplex PCR. The table lists about 41,000 clones, approximately 80% of them singletons. For these receptors, no antigen is known. The input for sequencing was CD4+ T cells from PBMCs cultured with HCoV-NL63 spike peptides, taken before COVID-19 vaccination. The source is a human donor who received a COVID-19 vaccine.

The chain links TRBV30 to TRBJ1-6; D is perhaps TRBD1 (6 bases). Germline values: CDR1 GTSNPN, CDR2 SVGIG (reference sequence). The CDR3 contains 14 residues. Trimming stripped 3 bases from V and 9 bases from J, with 15 bases between. CDR3 in amino acids: CAWSRTALGSPLHF. The CDR3 DNA reads TGTGCCTGGAGCAGGACAGCTTTAGGTTCACCCCTCCACTTT.

This sequence joins TRBV7-8 and TRBJ2-1; perhaps TRBD1 as D (5 bases). The V gene's germline CDR1 is SGHVS and CDR2 FQNEAQ. Trimming stripped 4 bases from V and 9 bases from J, with 13 bases between. This CDR3 spans 13 amino acids. CDR3 nucleotide sequence: TGTGCCAGCAGCTATGCAGGGCGGAGTGAGCAGTTCTTC. This gives the protein CASSYAGRSEQFF.

The J gene is TRBJ2-2, the V gene TRBV24-1; D may be TRBD2 (6 bases). The CDR3 spans 16 residues. The germline gives CDR1 KGHDR, CDR2 SFDVKD. Between the trimmed V and J ends, which lost 6 bases and 1 base, there was a span of 14 bases. CDR3 region: CATSSHPGRNTGELFF. CDR3 DNA sequence: TGTGCCACCAGTAGCCACCCCGGGAGGAACACCGGGGAGCTGTTTTTT.

The count of this clone is one. The rearrangement joins TRBV24-1 to TRBJ2-6; 7 bases align to TRBD1. Per the germline V gene, CDR1 is KGHDR and CDR2 is SFDVKD. The CDR3 length is 22 residues. Trimming at V came to 9 bases and at J to 0 bases, leaving 25 bases not matched to a gene. The CDR3: CATSTTHWDSPLKASGANVLTF. CDR3 sequence (DNA): TGTGCCACCTCGACCACCCACTGGGACAGCCCTTTAAAGGCCTCTGGGGCCAACGTCCTGACTTTC.

V gene TRBV5-6 combines with J gene TRBJ1-2; D gene uncertain. The V gene's germline CDR1 is SGHDT and CDR2 YYEEEE. The CDR3 runs 14 residues. The V end was cut by 5 bases, the J end by 0 bases, with 11 bases between. CDR3 DNA: TGTGCCAGCAGTCGGGCAGCAGCTAACTATGGCTACACCTTC. Amino acids: CASSRAAANYGYTF.

The CDR3 loop reads CASSLDIKGTQYF. The CDR3 DNA is TGTGCCAGCAGCCTCGACATAAAGGGGACCCAGTACTTC. The chain couples TRBV7-9 to TRBJ2-5; D call uncertain. V was pared by 5 bases and J by 7 bases, with 14 bases between. Per the germline V gene, CDR1 is SEHNR and CDR2 is FQNEAQ (reference sequence). The CDR3 sequence is 13 residues long.

The rearrangement joins TRBV4-1 to TRBJ1-2, with D perhaps TRBD1 (6 bases). The germline V gene encodes CDR1 MGHRA and CDR2 YSYEKL. V was cut by 4 bases and J by 1 base, with 13 bases left in between. This CDR3 has 15 amino acids. The CDR3 reads CASSPRTDDNYGYTF. In nucleotides, the CDR3 is TGCGCCAGCAGCCCCAGGACAGACGATAACTATGGCTACACCTTC.

The chain has TRBV13 and TRBJ1-4; D is possibly TRBD1 (6 bases). CDR3 length equals 13 residues. From germline, CDR1 is PRHDT and CDR2 FYEKMQ (reference sequence). Between the trimmed V and J ends, which lost 6 bases and 3 bases, there was a span of 8 bases. CDR3 nucleotide sequence: TGTGCCAGCAGGCGACAGGCTAATGAAAAACTGTTTTTT. Amino acids: CASRRQANEKLFF.

The V call is TRBV30, the J call TRBJ2-2; a possible D gene is TRBD1 (7 bases). This CDR3 is built from 16 residues. Looked up from germline, CDR1 is GTSNPN and CDR2 is SVGIG (reference sequence). V lost 5 bases and J 4 bases, leaving 20 bases between the germline ends. The CDR3 protein is CAWLGRDRVLTGELFF. In DNA form, the CDR3 reads TGTGCCTGGCTAGGGCGGGACAGAGTTCTCACCGGGGAGCTGTTTTTT.

This clone qualifies as medium-sized (0.01 to 0.1%). The chain has TRBV12-3 or TRBV12-4 and TRBJ1-1; D unresolved. The CDR3 has 11 residues. V was trimmed by 2 bases and J by 6 bases, leaving 4 bases between them. Written as DNA, the CDR3 is TGTGCCAGCAGTTTATTCGCTGAAGCTTTCTTT. It specifies CASSLFAEAFF.

This clone was seen more than once but under ten times. The genes are TRBV11-2 and TRBJ1-4; weak D call: TRBD1 (6 bases). The V end was cut by 5 bases, the J end by 1 base, with 14 bases between. The CDR3 is 16 residues long. CDR1 SGHAT and CDR2 FQNNGV come from the germline V gene. The CDR3 region has the DNA TGTGCCAGCAGCCACAGGGTCGAGGGAACTAATGAAAAACTGTTTTTT. Translating it yields CASSHRVEGTNEKLFF. Using reference TRBV11-2 and TRBJ1-4 for the parts outside the CDR3, the full variable domain is EAGVAQSPRYKIIEKRQSVAFWCNPISGHATLYWYQQILGQGPKLLIQFQNNGVVDDSQLPKDRFSAERLKGVDSTLKIQPAKLEDSAVYLCASSHRVEGTNEKLFFGSGTQLSVL.

This clone was counted a single time. This chain joins TRBV30 and TRBJ1-1; D remains unclear. CDR3 length: 15 residues. Looked up from germline, CDR1 is GTSNPN and CDR2 is SVGIG (reference sequence). The V end was cut by 0 bases, the J end by 4 bases, with 15 bases between. In DNA form, the CDR3 reads TGTGCCTGGAGTGTACAAGTCGGCCTGGGCACTGAAGCTTTCTTT. Translated: CAWSVQVGLGTEAFF.

The chain uses TRBV9 and TRBJ2-3; 8 nucleotides agree with TRBD2. The V gene's germline CDR1 is SGDLS and CDR2 YYNGEE. The CDR3 contains 15 residues. V shed 4 bases, J shed 5 bases, and the junction held 9 bases outside the gene matches. CDR3 in amino acids: CASSSPTSVRDTQYF. DNA for the CDR3: TGTGCCAGCAGCTCCCCGACTAGCGTCAGAGATACGCAGTATTTT.

CDR3 in DNA: TGTGCCAGCAGCCTCGACGGATCTTCCACCATATATTTT. Its protein product is CASSLDGSSTIYF. The chain joins TRBV11-3 to TRBJ1-3; D unresolved. Germline CDR1 is SGHNT and CDR2 is YENEEA. This CDR3 spans 13 amino acids. V dropped 5 bases and J dropped 9 bases, with 14 bases sitting between them.

The V call is TRBV25-1, the J call TRBJ1-6; TRBD1 matches at 8 bases. The CDR3 has 16 residues. Germline loops: CDR1 MGHDK, CDR2 SYGVNS. Trimming at V came to 2 bases and at J to 5 bases, leaving 5 bases not matched to a gene. For the CDR3, the DNA is TGTGCCAGCAGTGAACGCCGACAGGGGAATAATTCACCCCTCCACTTT. It specifies CASSERRQGNNSPLHF.

The genes are TRBV15 and TRBJ1-4; the D gene is possibly TRBD1 (6 bases). The V gene lost 0 bases and the J gene lost 7 bases, with 15 bases spanning the gap. This CDR3 is built from 16 residues. CDR1 LNHNV and CDR2 YYDKDF come from the germline V gene (reference sequence). CDR3 amino acids: CATSRDIAGGVEKLFF. As DNA, the CDR3 is TGTGCCACCAGCAGAGATATTGCCGGGGGCGTTGAAAAACTGTTTTTT.

The chain carries TRBV5-5 and TRBJ2-2, with 8 bases identical to TRBD1. The CDR3 is 15 residues long. Germline-derived CDR1 and CDR2 are SGHKS and YYEKEE (reference sequence). V lost 4 bases to trimming and J lost 2 bases; unmatched junction nucleotides: 4. The CDR3 region has the DNA TGTGCCAGCAGCGGAGGACAGGGAAACACCGGGGAGCTGTTTTTT. Its protein is CASSGGQGNTGELFF.

The chain is built from TRBV11-2 and TRBJ2-7; 10 nucleotides match TRBD1. With 1 base clipped from V and 4 bases from J, the junction kept 4 bases outside the gene matches. This CDR3 is built from 15 residues. Germline V lookup: CDR1 SGHAT, CDR2 FQNNGV. The CDR3 DNA reads TGTGCCAGCAGCTTAGGTGGGACAGGGGAGTACGAGCAGTACGTC. This translates into CASSLGGTGEYEQYV.

This sequence joins TRBV30 and TRBJ2-2, with a tentative D call TRBD1 (6 bases). Germline CDR1 reads GTSNPN; CDR2 reads SVGIG (reference sequence). Trimming shortened V by 1 base and J by 7 bases, and 7 bases separated the two germline ends. CDR3 length equals 12 residues. The CDR3 sequence is CAWSDRVGELFF. The CDR3 region has the DNA TGTGCCTGGAGTGACAGGGTCGGGGAGCTGTTTTTT.

The table lists this clone with a few counts. V gene TRBV10-1 combines with J gene TRBJ2-7; the D gene is possibly TRBD1 (5 bases). This CDR3 spans 11 amino acids. V shed 11 bases and J shed 2 bases, with 10 bases lying between them. Germline lookup yields CDR1 WNHNN and CDR2 SYGVQD (reference sequence). CDR3 protein: CAVDSTYEQYV. The CDR3 bases are TGCGCCGTCGACAGTACCTACGAGCAGTACGTC.

The rearrangement uses TRBV28 and TRBJ2-7; possibly TRBD1 for D (6 bases). Germline CDR1 and CDR2: MDHEN and SYDVKM. V lost 4 bases, J lost 3 bases, and 10 bases lay in between. The CDR3 is made up of 13 amino acids. This CDR3 reads CASSSGGRYEQYV. As DNA, the CDR3 is TGTGCCAGCAGTTCTGGGGGCCGCTACGAGCAGTACGTC.

The chain is built from TRBV15 and TRBJ1-5, with D hard to call. The V gene's germline CDR1 is LNHNV and CDR2 YYDKDF (reference sequence). V was cut by 4 bases and J by 4 bases, with 14 bases left in between. The CDR3 is made up of 15 amino acids. For the CDR3, the DNA is TGTGCCACCAGCACCTCTAGTAGAGGAAATCAGCCCCAGCATTTT. It translates to CATSTSSRGNQPQHF. The full variable domain, its missing parts supplied by reference TRBV15 and TRBJ1-5, is DAMVIQNPRYQVTQFGKPVTLSCSQTLNHNVMYWYQQKSSQAPKLLFHYYDKDFNNEADTPDNFQSRRPNTSFCFLDIRSPGLGDTAMYLCATSTSSRGNQPQHFGDGTRLSIL.

The chain recombines TRBV6-5 with TRBJ2-1, with D perhaps given as TRBD1 or TRBD2 (5 bases each). Trimming stripped 7 bases from V and 9 bases from J, with 19 bases between. CDR3 length equals 14 residues. CDR1 MNHEY and CDR2 SVGAGI come from the germline V gene. The CDR3 coding sequence is TGTGCCAGCAAACCACGGGGCGTCCGGGGTGAGCAGTTCTTC. Translated: CASKPRGVRGEQFF.

This clone was seen just once. The genes are TRBV5-4 and TRBJ2-1, with 8 bases fitting TRBD2. CDR3 length: 14 amino acids. CDR1 and CDR2 from the germline V gene are SGHNT and YYREEE (reference sequence). Unmatched junction bases numbered 7, after V lost 2 bases and J lost 9 bases. CDR3: CASSLRGGLVEQFF. CDR3 sequence (DNA): TGTGCCAGCAGCTTACGGGGGGGTCTCGTTGAGCAGTTCTTC.

The V and J genes are TRBV27 and TRBJ1-6; 7 nucleotides match TRBD1. Trimming cost V 5 bases and J 1 base; bases outside gene matches: 2. This CDR3 spans 15 amino acids. Germline CDR1 reads MNHEY; CDR2 reads SMNVEV (reference sequence). For the CDR3, the DNA is TGTGCCAGCAGTCGACAGGGATCCTATAATTCACCCCTCCACTTT. Translation: CASSRQGSYNSPLHF.